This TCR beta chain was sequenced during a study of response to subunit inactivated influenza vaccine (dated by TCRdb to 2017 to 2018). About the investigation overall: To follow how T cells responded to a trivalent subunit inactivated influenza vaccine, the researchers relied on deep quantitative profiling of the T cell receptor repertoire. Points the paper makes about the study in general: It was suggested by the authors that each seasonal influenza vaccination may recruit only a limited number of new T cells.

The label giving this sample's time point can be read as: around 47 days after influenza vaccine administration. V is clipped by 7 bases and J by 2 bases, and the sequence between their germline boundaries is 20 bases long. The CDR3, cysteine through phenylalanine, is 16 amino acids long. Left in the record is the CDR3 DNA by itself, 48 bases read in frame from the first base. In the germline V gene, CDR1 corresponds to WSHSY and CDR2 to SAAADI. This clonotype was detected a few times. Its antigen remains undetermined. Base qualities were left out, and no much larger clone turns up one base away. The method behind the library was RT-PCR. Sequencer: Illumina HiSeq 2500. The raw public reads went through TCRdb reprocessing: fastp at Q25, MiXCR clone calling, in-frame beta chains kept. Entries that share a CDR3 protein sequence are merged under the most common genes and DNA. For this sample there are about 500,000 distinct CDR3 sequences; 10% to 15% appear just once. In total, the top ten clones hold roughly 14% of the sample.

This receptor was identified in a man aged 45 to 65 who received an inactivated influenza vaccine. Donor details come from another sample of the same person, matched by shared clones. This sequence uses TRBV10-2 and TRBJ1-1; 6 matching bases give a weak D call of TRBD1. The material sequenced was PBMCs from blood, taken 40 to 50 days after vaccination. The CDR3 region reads CASTQQGRTLNTEAFF. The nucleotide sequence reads TGCGCCAGCACCCAACAGGGAAGGACCCTAAACACTGAAGCTTTCTTT.